One and the same sample provided the 32 T cell receptor beta chains below, sequenced in a study of T cell responses to AZD1222 COVID-19 vaccine. Using immunoSEQ multiplex PCR, the repertoire was profiled, and TCRdb retains in-frame clones only, with some absent. The table has 90,000 to 120,000 clones, roughly 90% seen once. Sequencing was performed on peripheral blood, taken on day 0 of AZD1222 vaccination. These receptors were collected from an adult in good health.

V and J are TRBV19 and TRBJ1-2; no reliable D call. This CDR3 is 14 amino acids long. V was cut by 3 bases and J by 8 bases, with 16 bases left in between. The V gene's germline CDR1 is LNHDA and CDR2 SQIVND (reference sequence). The CDR3 region has the DNA TGTGCCAGTAGTATGCGAGGCCTCTTTACGGGCTACACCTTC. Its translation is CASSMRGLFTGYTF.

This clone was counted only a few times. The chain uses TRBV23-1 and TRBJ1-5; tentatively, D is TRBD1 (5 bases). TRBV23-1 is treated as an ORF (open reading frame) with a function not yet certain. V lost 0 bases, J lost 4 bases, and 7 bases lay in between. The length of the CDR3 is 14 residues. The CDR3 is CASSQSAGNQPQHF. DNA for the CDR3: TGCGCCAGCAGTCAATCGGCAGGGAATCAGCCCCAGCATTTT.

This chain connects TRBV13 to TRBJ2-3; 11 positions match TRBD2. J lost 5 bases, V lost 1 base, and 8 bases had no gene match. Germline CDR1 and CDR2: PRHDT and FYEKMQ (reference sequence). The CDR3 contains 17 residues. Here the CDR3 reads CASSLDISGGAVDTQYF. CDR3 coding DNA: TGTGCCAGCAGCTTAGATATTAGCGGGGGGGCCGTAGATACGCAGTATTTT.

This clone has just a few counts. V gene TRBV20-1 combines with J gene TRBJ2-1; 12 bases line up with TRBD2. V dropped 3 bases and J dropped 7; count of bases not matched to a gene: 7. The CDR3 has 15 residues. Germline V gene lookup returns CDR1 DFQATT and CDR2 SNEGSKA (reference sequence). As DNA, the CDR3 is TGCAGTGCTAGTCGAGGGACTAGCGGGCTAAATGAGCAGTTCTTC. Amino acid sequence: CSASRGTSGLNEQFF.

The chain recombines TRBV19 with TRBJ1-1, with no clear D. Deletions cut 4 bases from V and 2 bases from J, with 11 bases between. Germline loops: CDR1 LNHDA, CDR2 SQIVND (reference sequence). The CDR3 is 14 residues long. CDR3: CASSTILGNTEAFF. The CDR3 DNA reads as TGTGCCAGTAGTACGATTCTAGGTAACACTGAAGCTTTCTTT.

The rearrangement joins TRBV7-9 to TRBJ2-7; unclear D gene. Germline CDR1 is SEHNR and CDR2 is FQNEAQ (reference sequence). The CDR3 has 11 residues. Trimming took off 4 bases at V and 7 bases at J, with 8 bases between the two ends. The CDR3 DNA reads TGTGCCAGCAGCTCCGACCGGGAGCAGTACTTC. It codes for CASSSDREQYF.

This rearrangement joins TRBV5-1 to TRBJ2-2; 12 bases agree with TRBD2. The CDR3 spans 16 residues. From germline, CDR1 is SGHRS and CDR2 YFSETQ. V shed 6 bases, J shed 5 bases, and the junction held 8 bases outside the gene matches. CDR3 in DNA: TGCGCCAGCAAGACTAGCGGGAGTATCGGAACCGGGGAGCTGTTTTTT. It is translated as CASKTSGSIGTGELFF.

The V and J genes are TRBV9 and TRBJ1-2; D may be TRBD1 (6 bases). Trimming cost V 1 base and J 2 bases, with 15 bases left between them. This CDR3 is built from 16 residues. The germline CDR1 and CDR2 sequences are SGDLS and YYNGEE. This CDR3 is CASSVSSTGMNYGYTF. In nucleotides, the CDR3 is TGTGCCAGCAGCGTATCTTCCACAGGGATGAACTATGGCTACACCTTC.

V is TRBV29-1 and J is TRBJ1-1; the D is unclear. With 3 bases removed from V and 2 bases from J, the gap between germline ends came to 10 bases. Germline CDR1 SQVTM, CDR2 ANQGSEA. The CDR3 covers 13 residues. The DNA for the CDR3 is TGCAGCGTTGACCAGATGTCTAACACTGAAGCTTTCTTT. Its translation is CSVDQMSNTEAFF.

The chain joins TRBV5-8 to TRBJ1-6, with D unresolved. The CDR3 runs 15 residues. Germline CDR1 is SGHTS and CDR2 is YDEGEE. Deletions cut 4 bases from V and 6 bases from J, with 14 bases between. CDR3 in amino acids: CASSRRGAPNSPLHF. The CDR3 region has the DNA TGTGCCAGCAGCCGACGGGGAGCACCTAATTCACCCCTCCACTTT.

The rearrangement links TRBV25-1 to TRBJ2-1; 9 positions agree with TRBD1. The V and J ends lost 4 bases and 10 bases, in that order; junction bases with no gene match: 11. The CDR3 has 15 residues. Germline CDR1 and CDR2: MGHDK and SYGVNS. CDR3 protein: CASSAGTGSFREQFF. CDR3 in DNA: TGTGCCAGCAGTGCCGGGACAGGGTCATTTCGGGAGCAGTTCTTC.

This chain joins TRBV24-1 and TRBJ2-2, with unresolved D. Germline values: CDR1 KGHDR, CDR2 SFDVKD. The germline V and J ends were trimmed by 5 bases and 0 bases, with 6 bases remaining between them. This CDR3 has 14 residues. In DNA form, the CDR3 reads TGTGCCACCAGTGGTCAACCGAACACCGGGGAGCTGTTTTTT. This sequence encodes CATSGQPNTGELFF.

This clone has just a few counts. The chain couples TRBV5-4 to TRBJ1-2; 8 nucleotides line up with TRBD1. The germline CDR1 and CDR2 sequences are SGHNT and YYREEE (reference sequence). After removal of 0 bases from V and 5 bases from J, the junction contained 9 bases not matched to a gene. The CDR3 length is 16 residues. As DNA, the CDR3 is TGTGCCAGCAGCTTGGGTAACCCGGGACAGGCTTATGGCTACACCTTC. Translating it yields CASSLGNPGQAYGYTF.

This clone was observed a few times. The chain couples TRBV19 to TRBJ1-5, with D hard to call. CDR1 is LNHDA, CDR2 SQIVND, per germline (reference sequence). CDR3 length: 14 amino acids. Trimming stripped 6 bases from V and 6 bases from J, with 15 bases between. CDR3 region: CASRPGYGSQPQHF. The CDR3 region has the DNA TGTGCCAGTAGACCCGGCTATGGTAGTCAGCCCCAGCATTTT.

This chain joins TRBV28 and TRBJ1-4; D not resolved. The V gene's germline CDR1 is MDHEN and CDR2 SYDVKM. The CDR3 totals 16 residues. V lost 3 bases and J lost 0, with 11 bases in between. The CDR3 spells CASSLFSLSTNEKLFF. The CDR3 DNA sequence: TGTGCCAGCAGTTTGTTCAGCCTCTCAACTAATGAAAAACTGTTTTTT. Drawing the rest from reference TRBV28 and TRBJ1-4, the complete variable domain is DVKVTQSSRYLVKRTGEKVFLECVQDMDHENMFWYRQDPGLGLRLIYFSYDVKMKEKGDIPEGYSVSREKKERFSLILESASTNQTSMYLCASSLFSLSTNEKLFFGSGTQLSVL.

The rearrangement links TRBV10-3 to TRBJ1-5, with a tentative D call TRBD1 (6 bases). This CDR3 is 13 amino acids long. The germline V gene encodes CDR1 ENHRY and CDR2 SYGVKD. The germline V and J ends were trimmed by 6 bases and 5 bases, with 11 bases remaining between them. DNA of the CDR3: TGTGCCATCAGGGGACATCAGGATCAGCCCCAGCATTTT. Its translation: CAIRGHQDQPQHF.

The J gene is TRBJ2-7, the V gene TRBV7-2, with D hard to call. The CDR3 totals 11 residues. Germline CDR1 and CDR2: SGHTA and FQGNSA. Trimming pared 2 bases from V and 4 bases from J, leaving 3 bases between. The CDR3 reads CASSLHYEQYF. The CDR3 DNA sequence: TGTGCCAGCAGCTTACATTACGAGCAGTACTTC.

J is TRBJ1-2 and V is TRBV6-2 or TRBV6-3, with D perhaps matching TRBD1 (6 bases). Germline values: CDR1 MNHEY, CDR2 SVGEGT. With 2 bases removed from V and 9 bases from J, the gap between germline ends came to 25 bases. The CDR3 loop spans 17 amino acids. The CDR3 region is CASSYKTGRPPPESYTF. CDR3 in DNA: TGTGCCAGCAGTTACAAGACAGGACGACCCCCCCCAGAGAGCTACACCTTC.

The rearrangement links TRBV20-1 to TRBJ2-3; 8 bases agree with TRBD2. The CDR3 is 17 amino acids. The J segment lost 2 bases and the V segment lost 3 bases, leaving 13 bases of the junction unmatched. Germline V gene sequence: CDR1 DFQATT, CDR2 SNEGSKA (reference sequence). The CDR3 reads CSASPPPGLDITDTQYF. The CDR3 nucleotides are TGCAGTGCTAGTCCACCCCCGGGACTAGATATCACAGATACGCAGTATTTT.

The genes are TRBV9 and TRBJ2-5; 8 nucleotides line up with TRBD2. The CDR3 sequence is 16 residues long. The V and J ends lost 0 bases and 7 bases, in that order; junction bases with no gene match: 11. The germline gives CDR1 SGDLS, CDR2 YYNGEE. The CDR3, as DNA: TGTGCCAGCAGCGTAGGAGGGCTAGCGGGTCCCGGGACCCAGTACTTC. It translates to CASSVGGLAGPGTQYF.

The chain employs TRBV6-5 and TRBJ2-7; D remains ambiguous. V lost 5 bases, J lost 2 bases, and 7 bases lay in between. Germline-derived CDR1 and CDR2 are MNHEY and SVGAGI. The CDR3 runs to 12 residues. CDR3 DNA sequence: TGTGCCAGCAGTCGCACCCCCTACGAGCAGTACTTC. Translating gives CASSRTPYEQYF.

The chain recombines TRBV6-2 or TRBV6-3 with TRBJ1-5, with no clear D. Germline V CDR1 and CDR2: MNHEY, SVGEGT. This CDR3 spans 14 amino acids. V lost 4 bases, J lost 0 bases, and 7 bases lay in between. In nucleotides, the CDR3 is TGTGCCAGCAGTTTACCTTCTAGCAATCAGCCCCAGCATTTT. Translated: CASSLPSSNQPQHF.

The CDR3 loop reads CAWTDGLKQYF. Written as DNA, the CDR3 is TGTGCCTGGACCGACGGTCTTAAGCAGTACTTC. J is TRBJ2-7 and V is TRBV30; the D is unclear. Trimming cost V 4 bases and J 8 bases, with 12 bases left between them. This CDR3 spans 11 amino acids. From germline, CDR1 is GTSNPN and CDR2 SVGIG (reference sequence).

CDR3 DNA: TGTGCCAGCAGCCAAGCGGGCCCCTCCGGGGAAAAACTGTTTTTT. Translated: CASSQAGPSGEKLFF. V usage is TRBV4-2 and J usage is TRBJ1-4, with D hard to call. V was trimmed by 1 base and J by 8 bases, leaving 14 bases between them. The CDR3 is 15 amino acids. The V gene's germline CDR1 is LGHNA and CDR2 YNFKEQ.

V and J are TRBV4-1 and TRBJ1-6, with a possible D match to TRBD1 (5 bases). CDR3 length: 14 amino acids. Germline lookup yields CDR1 MGHRA and CDR2 YSYEKL. V lost 4 bases and J lost 7, with 11 bases in between. The CDR3 reads CASSPLEGNSPLHF. CDR3 DNA sequence: TGCGCCAGCAGCCCACTTGAGGGGAATTCACCCCTCCACTTT.

Written as DNA, the CDR3 is TGTGCCAGCAGCGTAGCTCAGGGCAATGAGCAGTTCTTC. As protein: CASSVAQGNEQFF. V gene TRBV9 combines with J gene TRBJ2-1; maybe TRBD1 (5 bases). Trimming left V 0 bases short and J 6 bases short, with 7 bases between. Germline V gives CDR1 SGDLS, CDR2 YYNGEE. The CDR3 extends over 13 amino acids.

The rearrangement joins TRBV21-1 to TRBJ2-2; the D call TRBD2 from the table was never checked on the DNA. TRBV21-1 is an annotated pseudogene. The CDR3 has 15 amino acids. CDR3: CASSTPRGAGGELFF. In DNA form, the CDR3 reads TGTGCCAGCAGCACACCGAGGGGAGCGGGCGGGGAGCTGTTTTTT.

V gene TRBV18 combines with J gene TRBJ1-2, with TRBD1 identical over 9 bases. Germline V gene lookup returns CDR1 KGHSH and CDR2 LQKENI. Trimming cost V 4 bases and J 8 bases; bases outside gene matches: 5. The CDR3 runs to 13 residues. The CDR3 DNA is TGTGCCAGCTCACAACAGGGGGCGCAGGGCTACACCTTC. Its translation: CASSQQGAQGYTF.

The CDR3 is CASSLNRGQYTGELFF. CDR3 nucleotide sequence: TGTGCCAGCAGCTTAAACAGGGGGCAGTACACCGGGGAGCTGTTTTTT. V gene TRBV5-8 combines with J gene TRBJ2-2, with 9 bases matching TRBD1. Germline-derived CDR1 and CDR2 are SGHTS and YDEGEE. V lost 2 bases, J lost 3 bases, and 5 bases stayed unmatched. The CDR3 has 16 residues.

The genes are TRBV4-1 and TRBJ2-1, with 7 positions matching TRBD2. The trim removed 3 bases at V and 0 bases at J, leaving 5 bases unmatched. Germline-derived CDR1 and CDR2 are MGHRA and YSYEKL. The CDR3 is 16 residues long. CDR3 loop: CASSQAGTNSYNEQFF. The CDR3 region has the DNA TGCGCCAGCAGCCAGGCCGGGACTAACTCCTACAATGAGCAGTTCTTC.

The genes are TRBV18 and TRBJ1-6; D possibly corresponds to TRBD1 (5 bases). Germline-derived CDR1 and CDR2 are KGHSH and LQKENI. The V gene lost 6 bases and the J gene lost 6 bases, with 12 bases spanning the gap. CDR3 length equals 14 residues. The CDR3 spells CASSPGTANSPLHF. Written as DNA, the CDR3 is TGTGCCAGCTCTCCCGGGACCGCTAATTCACCCCTCCACTTT. The variable domain in full, with the rest retrieved from reference TRBV18 and TRBJ1-6, is NAGVMQNPRHLVRRRGQEARLRCSPMKGHSHVYWYRQLPEEGLKFMVYLQKENIIDESGMPKERFSAEFPKEGPSILRIQQVVRGDSAAYFCASSPGTANSPLHFGNGTRLTVT.

V usage is TRBV5-1 and J usage is TRBJ2-3; 11 nucleotides agree with TRBD2. The CDR3 has 20 amino acids. V was clipped by 0 bases and J by 2 bases; unmatched bases: 14. Germline V lookup: CDR1 SGHRS, CDR2 YFSETQ. CDR3 protein: CASSLALTSGMGVTTDTQYF. Written as DNA, the CDR3 is TGCGCCAGCAGCTTGGCCTTGACTAGCGGGATGGGGGTGACCACAGATACGCAGTATTTT.